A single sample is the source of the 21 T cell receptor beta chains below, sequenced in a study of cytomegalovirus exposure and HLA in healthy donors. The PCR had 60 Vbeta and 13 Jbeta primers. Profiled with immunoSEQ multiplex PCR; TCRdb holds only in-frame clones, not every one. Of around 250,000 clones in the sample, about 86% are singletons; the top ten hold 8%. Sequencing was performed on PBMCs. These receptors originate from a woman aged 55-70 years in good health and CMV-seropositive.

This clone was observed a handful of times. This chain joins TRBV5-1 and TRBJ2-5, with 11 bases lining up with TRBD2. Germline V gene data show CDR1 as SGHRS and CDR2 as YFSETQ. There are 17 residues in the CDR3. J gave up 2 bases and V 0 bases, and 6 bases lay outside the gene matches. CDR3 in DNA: TGCGCCAGCAGCTTGGCCGTAGCGGGAGGGCCTCAAGAGACCCAGTACTTC. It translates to CASSLAVAGGPQETQYF. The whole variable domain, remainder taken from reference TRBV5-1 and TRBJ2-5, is KAGVTQTPRYLIKTRGQQVTLSCSPISGHRSVSWYQQTPGQGLQFLFEYFSETQRNKGNFPGRFSGRQFSNSRSEMNVSTLELGDSALYLCASSLAVAGGPQETQYFGPGTRLLVL.

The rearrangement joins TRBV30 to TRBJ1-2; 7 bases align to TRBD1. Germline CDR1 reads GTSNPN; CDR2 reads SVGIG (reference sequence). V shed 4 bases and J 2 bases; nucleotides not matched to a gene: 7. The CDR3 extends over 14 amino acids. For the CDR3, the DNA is TGTGCCTGGAAGAAAAGGGGGCTGAACTATGGCTACACCTTC. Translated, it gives CAWKKRGLNYGYTF.

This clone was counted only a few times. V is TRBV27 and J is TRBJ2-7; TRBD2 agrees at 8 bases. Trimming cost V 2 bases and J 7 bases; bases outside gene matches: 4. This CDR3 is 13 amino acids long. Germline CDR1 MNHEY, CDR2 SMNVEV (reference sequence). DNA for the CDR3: TGTGCCAGCAGTTTAAGCGGGAGTAGGGAGCAGTACTTC. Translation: CASSLSGSREQYF.

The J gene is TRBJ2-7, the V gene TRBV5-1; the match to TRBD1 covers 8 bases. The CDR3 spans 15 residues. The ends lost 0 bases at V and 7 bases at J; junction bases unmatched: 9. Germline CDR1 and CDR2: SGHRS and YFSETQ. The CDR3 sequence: CASSLARTGRGEQYF. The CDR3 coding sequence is TGCGCCAGCAGCTTGGCAAGGACAGGGAGAGGTGAGCAGTACTTC.

CDR3 loop: CASSDAGYEQYF. The CDR3 DNA reads TGCGCCAGCAGTGACGCAGGCTACGAGCAGTACTTC. This chain connects TRBV10-1 to TRBJ2-7; D is uncertain. The CDR3 is made up of 12 amino acids. Deletions cut 3 bases from V and 3 bases from J, with 6 bases between. Germline lookup yields CDR1 WNHNN and CDR2 SYGVQD (reference sequence).

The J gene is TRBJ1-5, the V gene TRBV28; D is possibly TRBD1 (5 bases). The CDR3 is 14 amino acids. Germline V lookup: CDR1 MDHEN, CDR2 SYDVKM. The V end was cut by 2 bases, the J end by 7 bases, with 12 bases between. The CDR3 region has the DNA TGTGCCAGCAGTTTACCCTCAGGGAACCAGCCCCAGCATTTT. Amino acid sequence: CASSLPSGNQPQHF.

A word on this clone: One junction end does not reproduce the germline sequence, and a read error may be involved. This chain's CDR3 is CASRRLAGSSNEQFF. Written as DNA, the CDR3 is TGCGCCAGCAGGAGGCTAGCGGGGTCCTCCAATGAGCAGTTCTTC. The chain carries TRBV5-1 and TRBJ2-1; 9 bases agree with TRBD2. The CDR3 consists of 15 residues. The V gene's germline CDR1 is SGHRS and CDR2 YFSETQ. The complete variable domain, with remaining parts taken from reference TRBV5-1 and TRBJ2-1, reads KAGVTQTPRYLIKTRGQQVTLSCSPISGHRSVSWYQQTPGQGLQFLFEYFSETQRNKGNFPGRFSGRQFSNSRSEMNVSTLELGDSALYLCASRRLAGSSNEQFFGPGTRLTVL.

Here the CDR3 reads CASSKWLPGLAGEGTDTQYF. Written as DNA, the CDR3 is TGTGCCAGCAGCAAATGGTTACCGGGACTAGCGGGAGAGGGCACAGATACGCAGTATTTT. This rearrangement joins TRBV21-1 to TRBJ2-3; the table calls TRBD2, which could not be checked here. TRBV21-1 has pseudogene status. This CDR3 spans 20 amino acids.

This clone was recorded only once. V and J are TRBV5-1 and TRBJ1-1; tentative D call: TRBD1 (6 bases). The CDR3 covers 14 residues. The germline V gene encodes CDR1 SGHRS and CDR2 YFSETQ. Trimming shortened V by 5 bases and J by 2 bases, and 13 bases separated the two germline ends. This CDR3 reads CASRIRGPNTEAFF. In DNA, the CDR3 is TGCGCCAGCAGGATCAGGGGACCCAACACTGAAGCTTTCTTT.

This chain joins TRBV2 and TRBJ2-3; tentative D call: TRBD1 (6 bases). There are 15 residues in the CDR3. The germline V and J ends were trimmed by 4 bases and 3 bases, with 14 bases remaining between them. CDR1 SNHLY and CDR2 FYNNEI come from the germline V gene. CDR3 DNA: TGTGCCAGCAGTGTCGGCCAGGGGACAACAGATACGCAGTATTTT. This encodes CASSVGQGTTDTQYF.

CDR3 residues: CASSLGGGGVYEQYF. In DNA, the CDR3 is TGCGCCAGCAGCTTGGGTGGGGGAGGAGTCTACGAGCAGTACTTC. The gene calls are TRBV5-1 and TRBJ2-7; a weak D match, TRBD2 (6 bases). The CDR3 contains 15 residues. CDR1 is SGHRS and CDR2 is YFSETQ in the germline V gene. V was pared by 0 bases and J by 3 bases, with 13 bases between.

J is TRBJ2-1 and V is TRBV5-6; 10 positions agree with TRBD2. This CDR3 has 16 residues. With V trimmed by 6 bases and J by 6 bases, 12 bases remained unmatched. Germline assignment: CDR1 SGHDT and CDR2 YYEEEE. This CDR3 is CASTLLTSGKFNEQFF. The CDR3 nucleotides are TGTGCCAGCACCCTCTTAACTAGCGGGAAGTTCAATGAGCAGTTCTTC.

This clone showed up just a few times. CDR3: CATSRGTSGRYNEQFF. The CDR3 bases are TGTGCCACCAGCAGGGGGACTAGCGGGAGATACAATGAGCAGTTCTTC. This chain connects TRBV15 to TRBJ2-1; 14 bases map to TRBD2. The CDR3 is 16 residues long. Germline CDR1 reads LNHNV; CDR2 reads YYDKDF (reference sequence). Losses at the gene ends were 3 bases for V and 4 bases for J; bases not matched to a gene: 2.

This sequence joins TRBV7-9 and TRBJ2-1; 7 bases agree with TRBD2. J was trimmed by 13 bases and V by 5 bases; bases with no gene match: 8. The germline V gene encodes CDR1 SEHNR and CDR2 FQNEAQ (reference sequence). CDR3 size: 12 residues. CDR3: CASSPPRERQFF. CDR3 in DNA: TGTGCCAGCAGCCCCCCGCGGGAGAGACAGTTCTTC.

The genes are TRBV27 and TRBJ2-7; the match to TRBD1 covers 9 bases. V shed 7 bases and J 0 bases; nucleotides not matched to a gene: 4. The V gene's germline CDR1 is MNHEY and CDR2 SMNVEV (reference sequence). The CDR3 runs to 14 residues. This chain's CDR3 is CASKGTGISYEQYF. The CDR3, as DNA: TGTGCCAGCAAGGGGACAGGGATCTCCTACGAGCAGTACTTC.

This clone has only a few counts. The CDR3 bases are TGTGCCAGCAGTTTGGGACAGGGTGTCTCCTACGAGCAGTACTTC. This encodes CASSLGQGVSYEQYF. This chain links TRBV28 with TRBJ2-7; 9 nucleotides align to TRBD1. Germline CDR1 is MDHEN and CDR2 is SYDVKM. J lost 0 bases, V lost 3 bases, and 3 bases had no gene match. CDR3 size: 15 residues.

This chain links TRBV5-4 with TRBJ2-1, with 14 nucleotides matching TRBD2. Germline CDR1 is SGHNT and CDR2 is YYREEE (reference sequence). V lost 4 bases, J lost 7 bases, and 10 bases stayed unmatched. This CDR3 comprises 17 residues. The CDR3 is CASSDGTSGRSRNEQFF. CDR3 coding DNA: TGTGCCAGCAGCGACGGGACTAGCGGGAGATCCAGGAATGAGCAGTTCTTC.

Here the CDR3 DNA reads TGCGCCCCCTGGACCAGTGAACGACTAAACACCGGGGAGCTGTTTTTT. Its translation: CAPWTSERLNTGELFF. The chain employs TRBV10-1 and TRBJ2-2, with D perhaps matching TRBD2 (5 bases). Germline V CDR1 and CDR2: WNHNN, SYGVQD (reference sequence). The CDR3 spans 16 residues. The V gene lost 11 bases and the J gene lost 2 bases, with 21 bases spanning the gap.

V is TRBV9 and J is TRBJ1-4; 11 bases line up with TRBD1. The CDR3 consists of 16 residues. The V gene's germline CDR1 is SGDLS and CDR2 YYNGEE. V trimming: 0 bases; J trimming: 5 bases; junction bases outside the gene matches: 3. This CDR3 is CASSVGGQGANEKLFF. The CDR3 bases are TGTGCCAGCAGCGTAGGTGGACAGGGGGCGAATGAAAAACTGTTTTTT.

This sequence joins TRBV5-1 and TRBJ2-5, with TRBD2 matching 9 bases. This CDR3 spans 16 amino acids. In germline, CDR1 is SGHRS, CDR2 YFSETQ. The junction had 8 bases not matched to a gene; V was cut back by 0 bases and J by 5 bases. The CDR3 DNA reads TGCGCCAGCAGCTTGGCCGGAGCGGGAGGACTGGAGACCCAGTACTTC. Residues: CASSLAGAGGLETQYF.

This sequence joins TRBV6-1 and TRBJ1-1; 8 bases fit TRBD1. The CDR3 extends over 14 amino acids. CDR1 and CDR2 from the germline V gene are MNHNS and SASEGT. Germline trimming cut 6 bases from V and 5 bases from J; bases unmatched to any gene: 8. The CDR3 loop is CASRQQQGGTEAFF. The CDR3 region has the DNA TGTGCCAGCAGGCAACAACAGGGGGGAACTGAAGCTTTCTTT.